The clone carrying this T cell receptor beta chain was counted a few times. The antigen remains undetermined. Trimming cost V 5 bases and J 3 bases; bases outside gene matches: 7. Germline lookup yields CDR1 SGHRS and CDR2 YFSETQ. CDR3 length equals 15 residues. Using constant-segment primers, 5'RACE produced TCR alpha and TCR beta cDNA libraries carrying sample barcodes and UMIs. TCRdb re-called the 5' RACE reads through MiXCR, storing one row per CDR3 protein. The profile covers about 150,000 distinct CDR3 sequences, with roughly 31% appearing a single time and approximately 12% taken by the ten largest. The record originates from a study of T-cell memory formation after mild COVID-19. Study observations and caveats: Contracting CD4+ clones were located mainly in CM and EM, and CD8+ clones in EMRA. In second-wave clones peaking day 37, SARS-CoV-2 specificity remained unconfirmed.

The chain employs TRBV5-1 and TRBJ2-1; TRBD1 agrees at 8 bases. Sequencing was performed on PBMCs or a T cell subset sorted from them (not recorded which). This clonotype was sampled from an adult woman who had mild COVID-19 (a few samples of this study predate the infection). Cell type and time point are not known. CDR3 in amino acids: CASSPRTGNYNEQFF. The CDR3 DNA reads as TGCGCCAGCAGTCCCCGGACAGGGAACTACAATGAGCAGTTCTTC.